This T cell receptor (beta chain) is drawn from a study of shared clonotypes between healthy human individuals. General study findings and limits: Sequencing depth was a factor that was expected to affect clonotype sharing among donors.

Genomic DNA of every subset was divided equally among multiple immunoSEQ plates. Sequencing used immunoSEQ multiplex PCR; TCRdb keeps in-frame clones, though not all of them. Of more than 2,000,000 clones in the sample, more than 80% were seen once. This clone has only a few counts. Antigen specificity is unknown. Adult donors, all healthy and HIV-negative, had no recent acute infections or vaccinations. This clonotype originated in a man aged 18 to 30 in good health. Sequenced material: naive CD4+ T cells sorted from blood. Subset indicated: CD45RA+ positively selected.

The CDR3, as DNA: TGTGCCAGCAGTTTGAACAGAGGGACTGAAGCTTTCTTT. This gives the protein CASSLNRGTEAFF. The V call is TRBV27, the J call TRBJ1-1; D remains unclear. Germline V gene lookup returns CDR1 MNHEY and CDR2 SMNVEV (reference sequence). There are 13 residues in the CDR3. Trimming removed 3 bases from V and 5 bases from J, with 10 bases in between.